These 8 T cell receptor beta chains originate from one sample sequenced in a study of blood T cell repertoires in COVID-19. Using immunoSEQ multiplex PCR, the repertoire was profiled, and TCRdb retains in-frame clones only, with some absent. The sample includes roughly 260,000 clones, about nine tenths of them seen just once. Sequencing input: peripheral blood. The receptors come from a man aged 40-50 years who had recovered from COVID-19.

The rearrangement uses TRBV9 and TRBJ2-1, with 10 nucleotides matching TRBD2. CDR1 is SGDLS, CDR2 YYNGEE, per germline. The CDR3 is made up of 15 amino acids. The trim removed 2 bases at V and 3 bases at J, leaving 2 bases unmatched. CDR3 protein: CASSVLAGDYNEQFF. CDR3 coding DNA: TGTGCCAGCAGCGTCCTAGCGGGAGACTACAATGAGCAGTTCTTC.

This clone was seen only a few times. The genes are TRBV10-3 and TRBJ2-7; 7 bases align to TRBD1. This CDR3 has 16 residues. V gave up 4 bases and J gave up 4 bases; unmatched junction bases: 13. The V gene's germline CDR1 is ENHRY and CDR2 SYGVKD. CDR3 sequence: CAISGDRDSLIYEQYF. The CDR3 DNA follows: TGTGCCATCAGTGGGGACCGGGACAGTCTTATTTACGAGCAGTACTTC.

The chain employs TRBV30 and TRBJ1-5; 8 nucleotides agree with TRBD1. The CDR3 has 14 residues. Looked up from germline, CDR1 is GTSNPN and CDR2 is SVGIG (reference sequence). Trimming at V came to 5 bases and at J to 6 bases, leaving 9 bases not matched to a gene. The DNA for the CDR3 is TGTGCCTGGCATGGACAGGGAAGCTCTCAGCCCCAGCATTTT. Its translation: CAWHGQGSSQPQHF.

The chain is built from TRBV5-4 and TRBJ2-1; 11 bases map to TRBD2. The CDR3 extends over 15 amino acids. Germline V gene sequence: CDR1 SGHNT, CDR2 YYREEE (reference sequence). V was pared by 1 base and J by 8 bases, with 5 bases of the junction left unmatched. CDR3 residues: CASSLIAGGRDEQFF. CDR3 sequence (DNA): TGTGCCAGCAGCTTGATAGCGGGGGGGCGGGATGAGCAGTTCTTC.

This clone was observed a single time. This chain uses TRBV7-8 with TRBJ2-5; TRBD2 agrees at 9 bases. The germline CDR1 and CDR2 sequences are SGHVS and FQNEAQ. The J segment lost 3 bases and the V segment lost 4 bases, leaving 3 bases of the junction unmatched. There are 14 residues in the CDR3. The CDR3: CASSYSGGKETQYF. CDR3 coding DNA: TGTGCCAGCAGCTATAGCGGGGGAAAAGAGACCCAGTACTTC.

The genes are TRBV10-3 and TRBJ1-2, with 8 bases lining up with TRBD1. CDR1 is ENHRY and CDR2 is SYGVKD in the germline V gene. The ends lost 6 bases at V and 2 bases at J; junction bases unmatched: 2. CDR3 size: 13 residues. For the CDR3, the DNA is TGTGCCATCAGGGGGGACAGGAACTATGGCTACACCTTC. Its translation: CAIRGDRNYGYTF.

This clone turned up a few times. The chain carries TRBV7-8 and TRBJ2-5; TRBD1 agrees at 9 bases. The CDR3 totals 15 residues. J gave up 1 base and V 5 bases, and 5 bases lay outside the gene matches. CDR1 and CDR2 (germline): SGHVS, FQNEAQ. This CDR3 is CASSQGQGIQETQYF. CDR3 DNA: TGTGCCAGCAGCCAGGGACAGGGCATCCAAGAGACCCAGTACTTC.

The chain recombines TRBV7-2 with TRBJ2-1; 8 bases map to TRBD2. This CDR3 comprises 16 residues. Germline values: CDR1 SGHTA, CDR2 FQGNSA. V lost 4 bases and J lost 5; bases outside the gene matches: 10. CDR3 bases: TGTGCCAGCAGCTCCATCACTAGCGGTCTAAACAATGAGCAGTTCTTC. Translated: CASSSITSGLNNEQFF. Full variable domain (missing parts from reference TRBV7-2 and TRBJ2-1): GAGVSQSPSNKVTEKGKDVELRCDPISGHTALYWYRQSLGQGLEFLIYFQGNSAPDKSGLPSDRFSAERTGGSVSTLTIQRTQQEDSAVYLCASSSITSGLNNEQFFGPGTRLTVL.